A selection of T cell receptor beta chains follows, all from one sample in a study of T-cell reconstitution after alpha-beta-depleted transplantation in children. TCRdb re-called the PCR reads through MiXCR, storing one row per CDR3 protein. The data hold approximately 500,000 distinct CDR3 sequences, with approximately 30% observed a single time. The material sequenced was PBMCs, taken before TCRalphabeta/CD19-depleted stem cell transplant. The receptors shown here come from a boy under two years old with Wiskott-Aldrich syndrome, due to receive a stem cell transplant. The CDR3 runs from the conserved cysteine through the conserved F or W. Each record gives: D gene, V gene, J gene, clone size, CDR3 DNA, CDR3 protein. D genes are given only for firm matches. For some rows the clone size is stated as once, few or many, or as a class when expanded; others skip it.

d_call: TRBD1; v_call: TRBV12-3/TRBV12-4; j_call: TRBJ2-2; clone_size: few; cdr3_nt: TGTGCCAGCATGGGACAGCTAGCCACCGGGGAGCTGTTTTTT; cdr3_aa: CASMGQLATGELFF
d_call: -; v_call: TRBV5-1; j_call: TRBJ2-6; clone_size: -; cdr3_nt: TGCGCCAGCAGCCCTGGACCGACCACAAGCTCTGGGGCCAACGTCCTGACTTTC; cdr3_aa: CASSPGPTTSSGANVLTF
d_call: -; v_call: TRBV20-1; j_call: TRBJ2-3; clone_size: few; cdr3_nt: TGCAGTGCTAGAGTCGGGGCCCTCACAGATACGCAGTATTTT; cdr3_aa: CSARVGALTDTQYF
d_call: -; v_call: TRBV5-1; j_call: TRBJ2-2; clone_size: -; cdr3_nt: TGCGCCAGCAGCTTTGTAGCGGACACCGGGGAGCTGTTTTTT; cdr3_aa: CASSFVADTGELFF
d_call: TRBD2; v_call: TRBV10-3; j_call: TRBJ2-3; clone_size: -; cdr3_nt: TGTGCCATCAGTCACGGGGCTAGCGGGAGCCGCACAGATACGCAGTATTTT; cdr3_aa: CAISHGASGSRTDTQYF
d_call: -; v_call: TRBV5-1; j_call: TRBJ2-1; clone_size: -; cdr3_nt: TGCGCCAGCAAACCGATAGCAAGCTCCTACAATGAGCAGTTCTTC; cdr3_aa: CASKPIASSYNEQFF
d_call: TRBD2; v_call: TRBV28; j_call: TRBJ2-3; clone_size: few; cdr3_nt: TGTGCCAGCAGTTCCCGGACTAGAGGTAGCACAGATACGCAGTATTTT; cdr3_aa: CASSSRTRGSTDTQYF
d_call: -; v_call: TRBV5-1; j_call: TRBJ2-5; clone_size: many; cdr3_nt: TGCGCCAGCAGCTTGGGAAGGGGTGTCCTAGAGACCCAGTACTTC; cdr3_aa: CASSLGRGVLETQYF
d_call: TRBD1; v_call: TRBV5-5; j_call: TRBJ1-2; clone_size: -; cdr3_nt: TGTGCCAGCAGCTTGGGCGACAGGGCAGGCTATGGCTACACCTTC; cdr3_aa: CASSLGDRAGYGYTF
d_call: -; v_call: TRBV24-1; j_call: TRBJ2-2; clone_size: -; cdr3_nt: TGTGCCACCAGTGATTTTGGTGAAACCGGGGAGCTGTTTTTT; cdr3_aa: CATSDFGETGELFF
d_call: TRBD2; v_call: TRBV4-1; j_call: TRBJ2-1; clone_size: -; cdr3_nt: TGCGCCAGCAGCCAAGATCTACTTCGGGCTAGCGGATACAATGAGCAGTTCTTC; cdr3_aa: CASSQDLLRASGYNEQFF
d_call: TRBD1; v_call: TRBV3-1; j_call: TRBJ2-7; clone_size: once; cdr3_nt: TGTGCCAGCAGCCAAGATTTCGGCCAGGGGGAGAACGAGCAGTACTTC; cdr3_aa: CASSQDFGQGENEQYF